These 24 T cell receptor beta chains were all obtained from the same sample, sequenced in a study of T cells in Graves' hyperthyroidism and ophthalmopathy. RNA transcripts were the template for amplifying TCR beta CDR3 regions. Carried out on the TCR CDR3, a first-round RT-PCR used the HTBI primer set. TCRdb recomputed calls from the multiplex PCR reads with MiXCR, one row per CDR3 protein. The sample has some 300,000 distinct CDR3 sequences, roughly 19% seen once. The sample was blood. The receptors derive from a man between 45 and 60 years old with Graves' ophthalmopathy.

The rearrangement links TRBV9 to TRBJ1-5, with no clear D. Germline-derived CDR1 and CDR2 are SGDLS and YYNGEE. The CDR3 contains 16 residues. V dropped 5 bases and J dropped 2 bases, with 17 bases sitting between them. For the CDR3, the DNA is TGTGCCAGCAGTAAGGTGGAGGGTTTCCGCAATCAGCCCCAGCATTTT. It specifies CASSKVEGFRNQPQHF.

DNA of the CDR3: TGTGCCAGCAGCCCACCGGGACTAGCGAGGGGTTACAATGAGCAGTTCTTC. As protein: CASSPPGLARGYNEQFF. This chain connects TRBV9 to TRBJ2-1, with 10 positions matching TRBD2. Germline loops: CDR1 SGDLS, CDR2 YYNGEE. V trimming: 4 bases; J trimming: 4 bases; junction bases outside the gene matches: 11. CDR3 size: 17 residues.

This clonotype was observed at least ten times. V gene TRBV20-1 combines with J gene TRBJ2-1; no clear D. Germline V gene lookup returns CDR1 DFQATT and CDR2 SNEGSKA (reference sequence). CDR3 size: 15 residues. V was trimmed by 0 bases and J by 2 bases, leaving 11 bases between them. CDR3 in amino acids: CSARDPGEAYNEQFF. The DNA for the CDR3 is TGCAGTGCTAGAGATCCGGGCGAGGCCTACAATGAGCAGTTCTTC.

This clonotype has a count of ten or more. The genes are TRBV3-1 and TRBJ2-7; 8 bases align to TRBD2. This CDR3 contains 13 residues. J was trimmed by 4 bases and V by 2 bases; bases with no gene match: 1. Germline CDR1 and CDR2: LGHDT and YNNKEL (reference sequence). CDR3 coding DNA: TGTGCCAGCAGCCAAACTAGCGGATACGAGCAGTACTTC. As protein: CASSQTSGYEQYF.

Of note for this clonotype: This clone may be a read error of a much larger clone one base away. The chain carries TRBV13 and TRBJ2-1; unclear D gene. The tail of the sequence fits TRBJ2-7 better, so the J call may be wrong. CDR1 is PRHDT, CDR2 FYEKMQ, per germline (reference sequence). The CDR3 sequence is 14 residues long. In DNA form, the CDR3 reads TGTGCCAGCAGTCCTGAGGATATTGACAATGAGCAGTACTTC. Encoded protein: CASSPEDIDNEQYF.

This clonotype was found many times. The rearrangement joins TRBV6-5 to TRBJ1-1; D is undetermined. Trimming left V 0 bases short and J 5 bases short, with 13 bases between. The CDR3 is 15 residues long. Germline V gene lookup returns CDR1 MNHEY and CDR2 SVGAGI. The CDR3 nucleotides read TGTGCCAGCAGTTACTCGATTTGGGGAGGGACTGAAGCTTTCTTT. It translates to CASSYSIWGGTEAFF.

In this sample, this clonotype turned up a few times. CDR3 sequence reads: CASQEFNTEAFF. The CDR3 region has the DNA TGTGCCAGTCAGGAGTTCAACACTGAAGCTTTCTTT. V gene TRBV6-1 combines with J gene TRBJ1-1; D unresolved. CDR3 length: 12 residues. Deletions cut 9 bases from V and 2 bases from J, with 10 bases between. Germline V gene data show CDR1 as MNHNS and CDR2 as SASEGT.

V gene TRBV6-9 combines with J gene TRBJ2-7; D may be TRBD2 (5 bases). Trimming stripped 4 bases from V and 2 bases from J, with 12 bases between. Germline V gene lookup returns CDR1 MNHGY and CDR2 SVAAGI. The CDR3 loop spans 14 amino acids. The CDR3 here is CASSSSGLAYEQYF. The DNA of the CDR3 is TGTGCCAGCAGTTCCTCCGGACTGGCCTACGAGCAGTACTTC.

This clonotype was found a few times. The V call is TRBV5-4, the J call TRBJ2-3, with 8 bases identical to TRBD2. The J segment lost 2 bases and the V segment lost 4 bases, leaving 6 bases of the junction unmatched. The germline V gene encodes CDR1 SGHNT and CDR2 YYREEE (reference sequence). There are 15 residues in the CDR3. The CDR3 sequence: CASSVTSGTTDTQYF. The DNA for the CDR3 is TGTGCCAGCAGCGTCACTAGCGGCACCACAGATACGCAGTATTTT.

The sample holds many counts of this clonotype. This rearrangement joins TRBV6-1 to TRBJ2-2; D is perhaps TRBD2 (6 bases). Germline V gives CDR1 MNHNS, CDR2 SASEGT. The CDR3 has 17 amino acids. Trimming removed 4 bases from V and 4 bases from J, with 19 bases in between. The CDR3 is CASSVGPRGGGTGELFF. CDR3 sequence (DNA): TGTGCCAGCAGTGTGGGCCCACGGGGAGGCGGCACCGGGGAGCTGTTTTTT.

This clonotype has at least ten counts. This rearrangement joins TRBV5-1 to TRBJ2-1; TRBD2 might be the D (5 bases). Germline lookup yields CDR1 SGHRS and CDR2 YFSETQ. The CDR3 is 15 residues long. Trimming left V 0 bases short and J 0 bases short, with 7 bases between. CDR3 sequence: CASSLDGVSYNEQFF. The CDR3 coding sequence is TGCGCCAGCAGCTTGGACGGGGTCTCCTACAATGAGCAGTTCTTC.

The chain uses TRBV28 and TRBJ1-1; 7 bases fit TRBD1. Germline V CDR1 and CDR2: MDHEN, SYDVKM. V was pared by 5 bases and J by 11 bases, with 8 bases of the junction left unmatched. The CDR3 is 12 residues long. This chain's CDR3 is CASSTLGTAAFF. The CDR3 region has the DNA TGTGCCAGCAGTACCCTCGGGACAGCTGCTTTCTTT.

The rearrangement uses TRBV10-2 and TRBJ1-2; no firm D call. CDR3 length: 13 residues. Germline loops: CDR1 WSHSY, CDR2 SAAADI. V was clipped by 1 base and J by 2 bases, with 5 bases between them. The chain's CDR3 is CASSEWRNYGYTF. In DNA, the CDR3 is TGCGCCAGCAGTGAGTGGAGAAACTATGGCTACACCTTC.

V usage is TRBV10-3 and J usage is TRBJ2-7; no reliable D call. The V gene's germline CDR1 is ENHRY and CDR2 SYGVKD. The CDR3 covers 13 residues. Trimming stripped 7 bases from V and 7 bases from J, with 17 bases between. As DNA, the CDR3 is TGTGCCATCAACGAGGACGGGTCGAAGGAGCAGTACTTC. Residues: CAINEDGSKEQYF.

Concerning this clonotype: One junction end disagrees with the germline gene, perhaps due to a read error. The gene calls are TRBV20-1 and TRBJ2-3; D remains ambiguous. The germline V gene has CDR1 DFQATT and CDR2 SNEGSKA (reference sequence). The CDR3 runs to 12 residues. This chain's CDR3 is CSARVSADTQYF. The CDR3 region has the DNA TGCAGTGCGAGAGTTTCGGCGGATACGCAGTATTTT.

In this sample, this clonotype turned up many times. The V and J genes are TRBV7-9 and TRBJ2-3; 10 positions agree with TRBD2. The trim removed 3 bases at V and 5 bases at J, leaving 8 bases unmatched. Per germline, CDR1 SEHNR and CDR2 FQNEAQ (reference sequence). The CDR3 contains 16 residues. In nucleotides, the CDR3 is TGTGCCAGCAGCTTGAGCGGGAGGGCTGGGAAAGATACGCAGTATTTT. Translation: CASSLSGRAGKDTQYF. The full variable domain, rest sourced from reference TRBV7-9 and TRBJ2-3, is DTGVSQNPRHKITKRGQNVTFRCDPISEHNRLYWYRQTLGQGPEFLTYFQNEAQLEKSRLLSDRFSAERPKGSFSTLEIQRTEQGDSAMYLCASSLSGRAGKDTQYFGPGTRLTVL.

This clonotype was observed a single time. The CDR3: CASSEGDRVPDTQYF. CDR3 DNA: TGCGCCAGTTCAGAGGGGGACAGGGTCCCAGATACGCAGTATTTT. The V and J genes are TRBV10-1 and TRBJ2-3; TRBD1 aligns across 9 bases. This CDR3 region has 15 residues. CDR1 and CDR2 (germline): WNHNN, SYGVQD (reference sequence). With 9 bases clipped from V and 4 bases from J, the junction kept 11 bases outside the gene matches.

This clonotype was detected many times. The V and J genes are TRBV7-8 and TRBJ2-7; D is uncertain. The V end lost 5 bases, the J end lost 2 bases, and 16 bases lay between the germline ends. CDR1 SGHVS and CDR2 FQNEAQ come from the germline V gene. This CDR3 has 15 amino acids. In nucleotides, the CDR3 is TGTGCCAGCAGCCCTCGACGGGTCACACCCTACGAGCAGTACTTC. Translation gives CASSPRRVTPYEQYF.

The chain combines TRBV28 with TRBJ1-3; a weak D match, TRBD1 (5 bases). Germline V gives CDR1 MDHEN, CDR2 SYDVKM. This CDR3 has 13 residues. V shed 8 bases and J shed 1 base, with 9 bases lying between them. CDR3 coding DNA: TGTGCCAGCTGCGGGGGATCTGGAAACACCATATATTTT. Encoded protein: CASCGGSGNTIYF.

This clonotype occurred many times. The V and J genes are TRBV20-1 and TRBJ2-2; unclear D gene. This CDR3 is 13 amino acids long. Trimming pared 5 bases from V and 5 bases from J, leaving 12 bases between. Germline loops: CDR1 DFQATT, CDR2 SNEGSKA (reference sequence). The CDR3 sequence: CSAPWGWTGELFF. Here the CDR3 DNA reads TGCAGTGCTCCTTGGGGTTGGACCGGGGAGCTGTTTTTT.

The chain is built from TRBV20-1 and TRBJ2-5, with a possible D match to TRBD2 (7 bases). The CDR3 has 15 residues. Trimming cost V 5 bases and J 3 bases, with 19 bases left between them. Germline CDR1 and CDR2: DFQATT and SNEGSKA (reference sequence). CDR3: CSALRGGGGEETQYF. Written as DNA, the CDR3 is TGCAGTGCTCTCCGAGGAGGGGGGGGCGAAGAGACCCAGTACTTC.

For this clonotype: Mismatch with germline at one junction end may stem from a read error. V usage is TRBV9 and J usage is TRBJ2-7, with D perhaps TRBD1 or TRBD2 (5 bases each). The CDR3 totals 15 residues. CDR1 SGDLS and CDR2 YYNGEE come from the germline V gene. CDR3 loop: CSSSVVGSQGAEQYF. Here the CDR3 DNA reads TGTTCCAGCAGCGTAGTGGGGAGTCAGGGTGCCGAGCAGTACTTC.

The chain links TRBV19 to TRBJ1-1; maybe TRBD1 (6 bases). CDR1 is LNHDA, CDR2 SQIVND, per germline (reference sequence). V lost 3 bases to trimming and J lost 0 bases, with 14 bases between them. This CDR3 comprises 16 residues. CDR3 coding DNA: TGTGCCAGTAGTATGGGGGTAGGACAGCTGAACACTGAAGCTTTCTTT. This sequence encodes CASSMGVGQLNTEAFF.

This clonotype was seen at least ten times. This sequence joins TRBV20-1 and TRBJ2-3; D remains ambiguous. The CDR3 spans 13 residues. From germline, CDR1 is DFQATT and CDR2 SNEGSKA (reference sequence). V lost 0 bases, J lost 3 bases, and 7 bases lay in between. The CDR3 nucleotides are TGCAGTGCTAGAGAACAGAGTACAGATACGCAGTATTTT. It encodes CSAREQSTDTQYF.